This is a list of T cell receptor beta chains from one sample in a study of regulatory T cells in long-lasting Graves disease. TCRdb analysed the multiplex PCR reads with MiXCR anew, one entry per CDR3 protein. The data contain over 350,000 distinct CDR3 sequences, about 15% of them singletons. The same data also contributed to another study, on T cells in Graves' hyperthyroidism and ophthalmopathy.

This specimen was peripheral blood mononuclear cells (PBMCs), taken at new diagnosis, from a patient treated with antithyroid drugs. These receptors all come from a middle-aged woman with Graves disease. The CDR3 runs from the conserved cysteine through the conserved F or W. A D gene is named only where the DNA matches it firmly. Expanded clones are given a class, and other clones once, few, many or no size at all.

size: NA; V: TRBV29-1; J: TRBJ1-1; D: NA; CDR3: CSVGRRSGRRDTEAFF; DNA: TGCAGCGTTGGTCGGCGTTCGGGGCGCCGGGACACTGAAGCTTTCTTT
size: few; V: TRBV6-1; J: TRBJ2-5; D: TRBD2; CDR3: CASIDPGLAGETQYF; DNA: TGTGCCAGCATCGACCCGGGACTAGCAGGCGAGACCCAGTACTTC
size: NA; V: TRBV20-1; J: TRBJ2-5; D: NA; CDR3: CSARGADSQETQYF; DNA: TGCAGTGCTAGAGGGGCGGACAGCCAAGAGACCCAGTACTTC
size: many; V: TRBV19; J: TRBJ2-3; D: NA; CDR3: CASSSLLGTDTQYF; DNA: TGTGCCAGTAGTAGCCTGCTAGGAACAGATACGCAGTATTTT
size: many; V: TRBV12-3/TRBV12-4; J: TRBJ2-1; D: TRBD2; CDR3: CASNLAGGGDNEQFF; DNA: TGTGCCAGCAATCTAGCGGGAGGCGGGGACAATGAGCAGTTCTTC
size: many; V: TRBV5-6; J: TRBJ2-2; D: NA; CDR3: CASLGHPNTGELFF; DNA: TGTGCCAGCTTGGGGCACCCGAACACCGGGGAGCTGTTTTTT
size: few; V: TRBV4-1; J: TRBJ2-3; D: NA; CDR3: CASSWTLSTDTQYF; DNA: TGCGCCAGCAGCTGGACCCTTAGCACAGATACGCAGTATTTT
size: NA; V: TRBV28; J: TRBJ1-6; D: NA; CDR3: CASSLDRGSPLHF; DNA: TGTGCCAGCAGTTTAGACCGAGGGTCACCCCTCCACTTT
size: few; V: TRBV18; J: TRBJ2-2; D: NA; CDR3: CASSPQGRDGELFF; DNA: TGTGCCAGCTCACCACAGGGTCGGGACGGGGAGCTGTTTTTT
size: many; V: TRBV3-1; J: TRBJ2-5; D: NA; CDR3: CASSLRIPGGETQYF; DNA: TGTGCCAGCAGCCTAAGAATACCAGGGGGGGAGACCCAGTACTTC
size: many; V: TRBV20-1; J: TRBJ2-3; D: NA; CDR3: CSARDWVVRTASTDTQYF; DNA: TGCAGTGCTAGAGATTGGGTTGTGAGGACGGCTAGCACAGATACGCAGTATTTT
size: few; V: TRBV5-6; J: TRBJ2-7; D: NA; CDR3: CASSLLERDEQYF; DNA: TGTGCCAGCAGCTTGCTCGAGCGGGACGAGCAGTACTTC
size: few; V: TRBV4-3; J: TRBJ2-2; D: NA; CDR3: CASSPGVISGELFF; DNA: TGCGCCAGCAGCCCAGGGGTTATTAGCGGGGAGCTGTTTTTT
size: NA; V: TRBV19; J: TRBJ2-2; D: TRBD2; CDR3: CASSIIGLAAWNSGELFF; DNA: TGTGCCAGTAGTATAATTGGACTAGCGGCCTGGAACTCCGGGGAGCTGTTTTTT
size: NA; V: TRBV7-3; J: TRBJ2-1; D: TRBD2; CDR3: CASSLGLAGSEQFF; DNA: TGTGCCAGCAGCTTAGGACTAGCGGGCAGTGAGCAGTTCTTC
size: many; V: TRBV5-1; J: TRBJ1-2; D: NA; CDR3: CASSLVLTGGGGYTF; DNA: TGCGCCAGCAGCTTGGTCCTGACAGGTGGTGGTGGCTACACCTTC
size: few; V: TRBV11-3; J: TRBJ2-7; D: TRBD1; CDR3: CASSGRTGDVYEQYF; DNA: TGTGCCAGCAGCGGCCGGACAGGGGATGTGTACGAGCAGTACTTC
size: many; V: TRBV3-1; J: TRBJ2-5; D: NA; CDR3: CASSFSGGGETQYF; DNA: TGTGCCAGCAGCTTCTCAGGGGGAGGCGAGACCCAGTACTTC
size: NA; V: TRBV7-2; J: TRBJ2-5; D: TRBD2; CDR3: CASSRGLAGETQYF; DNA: TGTGCCAGCAGCCGGGGACTAGCGGGAGAGACCCAGTACTTC
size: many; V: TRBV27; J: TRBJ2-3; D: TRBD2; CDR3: CASSTTTSGWHTDTQYF; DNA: TGTGCCAGCAGTACCACTACTAGCGGGTGGCACACAGATACGCAGTATTTT
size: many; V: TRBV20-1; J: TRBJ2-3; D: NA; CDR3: CSAIDSRDTQYF; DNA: TGCAGTGCTATAGACAGCAGAGATACGCAGTATTTT
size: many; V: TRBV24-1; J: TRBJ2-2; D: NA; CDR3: CATSDFEGPGSVLNTGELFF; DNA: TGTGCCACCAGTGATTTTGAAGGGCCGGGGTCCGTACTTAACACCGGGGAGCTGTTTTTT
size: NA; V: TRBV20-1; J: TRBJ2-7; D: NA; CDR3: CSARDGGSYEQYF; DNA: TGCAGTGCTAGAGATGGGGGGTCCTACGAGCAGTACTTC
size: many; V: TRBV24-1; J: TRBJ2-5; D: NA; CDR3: CATSDSPSETQYF; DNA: TGTGCCACCAGTGACTCACCGTCTGAGACCCAGTACTTC
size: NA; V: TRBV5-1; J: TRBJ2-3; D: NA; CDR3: CASSPGDRSNEGDTQYF; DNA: TGCGCCAGCAGCCCCGGGGACCGTTCAAATGAGGGAGATACGCAGTATTTT
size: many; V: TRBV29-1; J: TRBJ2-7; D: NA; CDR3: CSARDTSSYEQYF; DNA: TGCAGCGCCCGGGACACGAGCTCCTACGAGCAGTACTTC
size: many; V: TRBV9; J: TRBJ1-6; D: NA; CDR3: CASSPRDNSPLHF; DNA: TGTGCCAGCAGCCCCAGGGATAATTCACCCCTCCACTTT
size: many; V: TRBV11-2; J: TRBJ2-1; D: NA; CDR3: CASPPGVYNEQFF; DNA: TGTGCCAGCCCCCCTGGAGTCTACAATGAGCAGTTCTTC
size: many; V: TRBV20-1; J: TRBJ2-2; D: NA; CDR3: CSASPPEAGNTGELFF; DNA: TGCAGTGCTAGCCCTCCAGAGGCGGGGAACACCGGGGAGCTGTTTTTT
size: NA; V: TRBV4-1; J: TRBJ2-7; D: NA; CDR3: CASSQDGFDSSYEQYF; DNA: TGCGCCAGCAGCCAAGATGGGTTCGACAGCTCCTACGAGCAGTACTTC
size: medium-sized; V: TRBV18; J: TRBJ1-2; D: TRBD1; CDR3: CASSRDRVEIVGYTF; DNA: TGTGCCAGCTCACGGGACAGGGTCGAGATTGTTGGCTACACCTTC
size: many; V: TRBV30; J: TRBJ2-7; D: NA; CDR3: CAWSMAWLVRYF; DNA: TGTGCCTGGAGTATGGCATGGCTTGTTCGCTACTTC
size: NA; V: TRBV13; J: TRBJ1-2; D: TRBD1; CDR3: CASSLQGEGYTF; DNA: TGTGCCAGCAGCTTACAGGGGGAAGGCTACACCTTC
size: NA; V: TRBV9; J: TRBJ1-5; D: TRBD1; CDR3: CASSVTGEGQPQHF; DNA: TGTGCCAGCAGCGTTACAGGGGAGGGTCAGCCCCAGCATTTT
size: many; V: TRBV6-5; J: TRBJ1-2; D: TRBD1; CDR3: CASSYPLGQGQATDGYTF; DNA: TGTGCCAGCAGTTACCCCCTCGGACAGGGGCAAGCGACGGATGGCTACACCTTC
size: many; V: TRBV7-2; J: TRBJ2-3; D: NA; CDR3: CASSLVWISTDTQYF; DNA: TGTGCCAGCAGCTTAGTCTGGATTTCCACAGATACGCAGTATTTT
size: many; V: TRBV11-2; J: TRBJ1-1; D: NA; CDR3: CASRLQQNTEAFF; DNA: TGTGCCAGCAGGCTACAGCAGAACACTGAAGCTTTCTTT
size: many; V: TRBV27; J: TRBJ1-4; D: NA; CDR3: CASSTHREGEKLFF; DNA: TGTGCCAGCAGTACCCACAGGGAGGGTGAAAAACTGTTTTTT
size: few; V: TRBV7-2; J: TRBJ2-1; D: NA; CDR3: CASTGRRRRGGVYNEQFF; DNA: TGTGCCAGCACCGGACGACGGCGGAGGGGGGGCGTCTACAATGAGCAGTTCTTC
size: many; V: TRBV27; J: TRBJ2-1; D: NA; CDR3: CASSLYQTAANEQFF; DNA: TGTGCCAGCAGTTTATATCAGACAGCGGCGAATGAGCAGTTCTTC
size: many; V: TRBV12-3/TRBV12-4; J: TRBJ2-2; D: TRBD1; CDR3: CASSLGQGAGELFF; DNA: TGTGCCAGCAGTTTGGGACAGGGGGCCGGGGAGCTGTTTTTT
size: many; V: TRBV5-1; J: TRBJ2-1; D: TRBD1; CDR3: CASSLTGGNEQFF; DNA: TGTGCCAGCAGCCTTACAGGGGGAAATGAGCAGTTCTTC
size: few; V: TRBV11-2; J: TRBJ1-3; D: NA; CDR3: CASSPSGVLENTIYF; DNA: TGTGCCAGCAGCCCGTCAGGGGTTTTGGAAAACACCATATATTTT
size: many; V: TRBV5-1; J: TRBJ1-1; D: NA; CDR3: CASSLAPGTYEAFF; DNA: TGCGCCAGCAGCTTGGCCCCAGGGACATATGAAGCTTTCTTT
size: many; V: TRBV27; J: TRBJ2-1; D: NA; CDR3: CASSPLVAGDNEQFF; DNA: TGTGCCAGCAGTCCCCTCGTAGCCGGAGACAATGAGCAGTTCTTC
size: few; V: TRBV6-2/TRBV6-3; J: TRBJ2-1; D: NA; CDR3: CASSEVGEKQFF; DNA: TGTGCCAGCAGTGAAGTTGGAGAAAAGCAGTTCTTC
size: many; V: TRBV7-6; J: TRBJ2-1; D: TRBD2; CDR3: CASSLGGTGGRLSYNEQFF; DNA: TGTGCCAGCAGCTTAGGGGGGACGGGCGGGAGGCTCTCCTACAATGAGCAGTTCTTC
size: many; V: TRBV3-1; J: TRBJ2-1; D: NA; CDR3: CASSQGGREDEQFF; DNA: TGTGCCAGCAGCCAAGGGGGTCGAGAGGATGAGCAGTTCTTC